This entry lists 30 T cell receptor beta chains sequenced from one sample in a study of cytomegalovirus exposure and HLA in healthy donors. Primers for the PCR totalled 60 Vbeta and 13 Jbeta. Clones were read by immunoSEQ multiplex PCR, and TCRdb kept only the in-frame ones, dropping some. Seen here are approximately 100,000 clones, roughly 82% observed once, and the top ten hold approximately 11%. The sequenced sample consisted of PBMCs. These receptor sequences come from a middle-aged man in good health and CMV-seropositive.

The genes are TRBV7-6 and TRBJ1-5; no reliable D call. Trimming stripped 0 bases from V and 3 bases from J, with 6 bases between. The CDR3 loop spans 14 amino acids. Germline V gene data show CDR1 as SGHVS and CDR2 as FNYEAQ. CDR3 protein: CASSLAHINQPQHF. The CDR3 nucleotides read TGTGCCAGCAGCTTAGCTCACATCAATCAGCCCCAGCATTTT.

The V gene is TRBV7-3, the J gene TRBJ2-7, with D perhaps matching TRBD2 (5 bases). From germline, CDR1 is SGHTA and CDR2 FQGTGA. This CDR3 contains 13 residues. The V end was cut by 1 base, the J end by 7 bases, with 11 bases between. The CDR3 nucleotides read TGTGCCAGCAGCTTAAGTGCCAGAGGGGAGCAGTACTTC. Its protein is CASSLSARGEQYF.

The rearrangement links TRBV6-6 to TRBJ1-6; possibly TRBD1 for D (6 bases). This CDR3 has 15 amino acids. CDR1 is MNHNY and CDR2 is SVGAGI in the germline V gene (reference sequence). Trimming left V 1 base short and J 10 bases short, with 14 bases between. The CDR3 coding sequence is TGTGCCAGCAGTTACTTAACAGGGCAGGGGTCACCCCTCCACTTT. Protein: CASSYLTGQGSPLHF.

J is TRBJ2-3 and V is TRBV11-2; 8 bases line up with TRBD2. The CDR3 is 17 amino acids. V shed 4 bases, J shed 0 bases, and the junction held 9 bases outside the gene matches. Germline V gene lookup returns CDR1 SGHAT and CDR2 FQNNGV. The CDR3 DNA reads TGTGCCAGCAGCTCATTCGGGGCGGGGGGAAGCACAGATACGCAGTATTTT. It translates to CASSSFGAGGSTDTQYF.

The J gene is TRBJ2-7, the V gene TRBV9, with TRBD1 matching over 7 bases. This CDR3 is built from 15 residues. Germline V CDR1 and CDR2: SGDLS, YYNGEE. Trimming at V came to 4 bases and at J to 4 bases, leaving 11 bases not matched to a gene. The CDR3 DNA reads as TGTGCCAGCAGCCCCCGACAGGGTACGGGGTACGAGCAGTACTTC. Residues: CASSPRQGTGYEQYF. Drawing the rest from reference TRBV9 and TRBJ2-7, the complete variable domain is DSGVTQTPKHLITATGQRVTLRCSPRSGDLSVYWYQQSLDQGLQFLIQYYNGEERAKGNILERFSAQQFPDLHSELNLSSLELGDSALYFCASSPRQGTGYEQYFGPGTRLTVT.

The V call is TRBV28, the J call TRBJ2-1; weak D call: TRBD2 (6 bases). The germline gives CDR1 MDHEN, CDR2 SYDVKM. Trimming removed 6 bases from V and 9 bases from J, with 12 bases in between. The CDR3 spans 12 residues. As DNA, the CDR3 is TGTGCCAGCAGGGGGGGTCCCGGTGAGCAGTTCTTC. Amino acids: CASRGGPGEQFF. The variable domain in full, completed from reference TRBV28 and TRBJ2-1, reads DVKVTQSSRYLVKRTGEKVFLECVQDMDHENMFWYRQDPGLGLRLIYFSYDVKMKEKGDIPEGYSVSREKKERFSLILESASTNQTSMYLCASRGGPGEQFFGPGTRLTVL.

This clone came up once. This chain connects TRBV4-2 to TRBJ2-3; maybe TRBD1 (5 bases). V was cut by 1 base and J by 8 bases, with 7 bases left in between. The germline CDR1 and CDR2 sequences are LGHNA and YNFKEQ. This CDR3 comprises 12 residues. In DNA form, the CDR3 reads TGTGCCAGCAGCCAAGTCCAGGGTACGCAGTATTTT. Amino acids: CASSQVQGTQYF.

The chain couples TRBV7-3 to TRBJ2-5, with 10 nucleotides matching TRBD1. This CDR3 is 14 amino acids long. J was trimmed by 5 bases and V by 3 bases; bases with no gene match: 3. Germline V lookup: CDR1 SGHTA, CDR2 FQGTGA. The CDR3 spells CASSLTGGRETQYF. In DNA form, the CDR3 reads TGTGCCAGCAGCTTGACAGGGGGCCGCGAGACCCAGTACTTC. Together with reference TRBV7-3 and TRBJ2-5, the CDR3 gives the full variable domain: GAGVSQTPSNKVTEKGKYVELRCDPISGHTALYWYRQSLGQGPEFLIYFQGTGAADDSGLPNDRFFAVRPEGSVSTLKIQRTERGDSAVYLCASSLTGGRETQYFGPGTRLLVL.

CDR3 loop: CASSDNSGYTDTQYF. The CDR3 DNA reads as TGTGCCAGCTCGGATAATTCGGGATACACAGATACGCAGTATTTT. V is TRBV6-1 and J is TRBJ2-3; a possible D gene is TRBD2 (5 bases). The CDR3 is 15 amino acids. Per germline, CDR1 MNHNS and CDR2 SASEGT. V was cut by 8 bases and J by 2 bases, with 17 bases left in between.

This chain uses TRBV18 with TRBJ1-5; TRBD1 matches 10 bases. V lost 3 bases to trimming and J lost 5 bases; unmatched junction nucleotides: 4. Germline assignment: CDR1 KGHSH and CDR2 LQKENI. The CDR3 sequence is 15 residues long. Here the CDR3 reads CASSPPGTGDQPQHF. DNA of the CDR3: TGTGCCAGCTCACCTCCCGGGACAGGGGATCAGCCCCAGCATTTT. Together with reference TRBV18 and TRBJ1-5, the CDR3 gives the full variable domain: NAGVMQNPRHLVRRRGQEARLRCSPMKGHSHVYWYRQLPEEGLKFMVYLQKENIIDESGMPKERFSAEFPKEGPSILRIQQVVRGDSAAYFCASSPPGTGDQPQHFGDGTRLSIL.

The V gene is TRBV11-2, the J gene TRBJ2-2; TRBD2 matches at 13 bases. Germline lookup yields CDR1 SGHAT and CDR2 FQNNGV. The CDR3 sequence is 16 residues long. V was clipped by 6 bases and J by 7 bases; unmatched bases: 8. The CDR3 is CASRGPGTSGVGELFF. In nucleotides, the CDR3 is TGTGCCAGCAGAGGGCCCGGGACTAGCGGGGTCGGGGAGCTGTTTTTT.

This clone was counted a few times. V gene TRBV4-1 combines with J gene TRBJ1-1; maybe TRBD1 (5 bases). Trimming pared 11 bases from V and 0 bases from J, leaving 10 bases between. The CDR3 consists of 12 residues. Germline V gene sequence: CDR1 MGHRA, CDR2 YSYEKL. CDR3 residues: CAAGQLNTEAFF. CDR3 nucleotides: TGCGCCGCAGGACAACTGAACACTGAAGCTTTCTTT.

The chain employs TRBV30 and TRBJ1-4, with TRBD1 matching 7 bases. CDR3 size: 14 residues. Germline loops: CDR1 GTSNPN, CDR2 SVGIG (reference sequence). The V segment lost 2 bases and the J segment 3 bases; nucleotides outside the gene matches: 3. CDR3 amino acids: CAWSRGQANEKLFF. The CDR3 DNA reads TGTGCCTGGAGTAGGGGGCAGGCTAATGAAAAACTGTTTTTT. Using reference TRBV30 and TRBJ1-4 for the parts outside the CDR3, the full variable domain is SQTIHQWPATLVQPVGSPLSLECTVEGTSNPNLYWYRQAAGRGLQLLFYSVGIGQISSEVPQNLSASRPQDRQFILSSKKLLLSDSGFYLCAWSRGQANEKLFFGSGTQLSVL.

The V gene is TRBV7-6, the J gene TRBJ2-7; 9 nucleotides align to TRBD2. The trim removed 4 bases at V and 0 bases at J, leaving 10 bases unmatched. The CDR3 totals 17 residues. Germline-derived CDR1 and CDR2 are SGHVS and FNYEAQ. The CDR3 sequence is CASSSLGSSGVSYEQYF. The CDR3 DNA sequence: TGTGCCAGCAGCTCCCTGGGGTCTAGCGGGGTCTCCTACGAGCAGTACTTC.

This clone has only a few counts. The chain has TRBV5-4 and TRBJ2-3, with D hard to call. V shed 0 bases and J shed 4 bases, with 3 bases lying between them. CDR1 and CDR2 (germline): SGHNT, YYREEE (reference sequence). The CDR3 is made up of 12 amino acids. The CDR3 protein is CASSLAADTQYF. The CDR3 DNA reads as TGTGCCAGCAGCTTGGCCGCAGATACGCAGTATTTT. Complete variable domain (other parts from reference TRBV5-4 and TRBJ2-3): ETGVTQSPTHLIKTRGQQVTLRCSSQSGHNTVSWYQQALGQGPQFIFQYYREEENGRGNFPPRFSGLQFPNYSSELNVNALELDDSALYLCASSLAADTQYFGPGTRLTVL.

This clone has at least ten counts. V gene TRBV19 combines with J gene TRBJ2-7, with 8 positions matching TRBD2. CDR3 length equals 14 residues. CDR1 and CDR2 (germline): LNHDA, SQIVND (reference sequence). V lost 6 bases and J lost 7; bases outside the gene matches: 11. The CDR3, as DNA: TGTGCCAGTAGCCCTCCGGGACTAGTAGATGAGCAGTACTTC. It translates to CASSPPGLVDEQYF.

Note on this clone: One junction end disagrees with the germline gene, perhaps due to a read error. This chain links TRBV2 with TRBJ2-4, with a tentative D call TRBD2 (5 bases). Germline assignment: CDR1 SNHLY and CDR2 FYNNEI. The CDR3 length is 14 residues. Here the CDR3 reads CASRAALAKNSQYF. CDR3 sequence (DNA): TGTGCCAGCCGGGCAGCTCTAGCCAAAAACAGTCAGTACTTC. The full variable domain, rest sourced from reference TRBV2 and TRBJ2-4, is EPEVTQTPSHQVTQMGQEVILRCVPISNHLYFYWYRQILGQKVEFLVSFYNNEISEKSEIFDDQFSVERPDGSNFTLKIRSTKLEDSAMYFCASRAALAKNSQYFGAGTRLSVL.

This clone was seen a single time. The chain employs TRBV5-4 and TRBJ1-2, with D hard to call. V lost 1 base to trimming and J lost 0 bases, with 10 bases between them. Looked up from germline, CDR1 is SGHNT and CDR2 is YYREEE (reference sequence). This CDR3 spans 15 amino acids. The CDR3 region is CASSLMRSANYGYTF. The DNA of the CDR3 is TGTGCCAGCAGCTTGATGAGGAGTGCTAACTATGGCTACACCTTC.

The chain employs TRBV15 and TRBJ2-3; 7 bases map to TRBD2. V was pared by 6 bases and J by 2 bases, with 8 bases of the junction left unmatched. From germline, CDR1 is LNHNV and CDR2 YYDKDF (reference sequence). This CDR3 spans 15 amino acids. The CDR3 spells CATRGEGGFTDTQYF. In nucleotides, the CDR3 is TGTGCCACCAGGGGGGAGGGTGGGTTCACAGATACGCAGTATTTT.

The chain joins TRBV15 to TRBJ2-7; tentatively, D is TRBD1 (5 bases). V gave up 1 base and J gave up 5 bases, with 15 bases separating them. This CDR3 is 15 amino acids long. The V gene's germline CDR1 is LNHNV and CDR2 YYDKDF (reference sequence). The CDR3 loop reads CATSRGGKLGHEQYF. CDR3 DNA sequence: TGTGCCACCAGCAGAGGGGGTAAACTGGGGCACGAGCAGTACTTC.

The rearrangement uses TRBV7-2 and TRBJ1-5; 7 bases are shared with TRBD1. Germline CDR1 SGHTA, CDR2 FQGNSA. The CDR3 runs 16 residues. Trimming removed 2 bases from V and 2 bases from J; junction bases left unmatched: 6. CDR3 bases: TGTGCCAGCAGCTTATCCTACGACAGGGGCAATCAGCCCCAGCATTTT. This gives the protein CASSLSYDRGNQPQHF.

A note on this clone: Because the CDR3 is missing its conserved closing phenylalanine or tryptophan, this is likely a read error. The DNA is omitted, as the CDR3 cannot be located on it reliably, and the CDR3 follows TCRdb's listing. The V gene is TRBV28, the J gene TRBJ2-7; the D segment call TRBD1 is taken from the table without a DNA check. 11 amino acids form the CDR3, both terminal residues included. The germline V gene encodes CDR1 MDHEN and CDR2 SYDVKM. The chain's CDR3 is CASSCFGARVS.

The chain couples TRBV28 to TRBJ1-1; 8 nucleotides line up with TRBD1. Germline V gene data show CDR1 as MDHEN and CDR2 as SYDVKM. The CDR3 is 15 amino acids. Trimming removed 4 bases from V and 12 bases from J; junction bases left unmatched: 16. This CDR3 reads CASSSTGQGSSITFF. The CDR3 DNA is TGTGCCAGCAGTTCAACCGGACAGGGTAGTAGTATTACTTTCTTT.

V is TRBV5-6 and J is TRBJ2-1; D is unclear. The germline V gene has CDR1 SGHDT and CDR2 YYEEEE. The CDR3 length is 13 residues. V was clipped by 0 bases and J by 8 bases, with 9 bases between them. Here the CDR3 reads CASSLGLVDEQFF. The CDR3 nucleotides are TGTGCCAGCAGCTTGGGTCTAGTCGATGAGCAGTTCTTC.

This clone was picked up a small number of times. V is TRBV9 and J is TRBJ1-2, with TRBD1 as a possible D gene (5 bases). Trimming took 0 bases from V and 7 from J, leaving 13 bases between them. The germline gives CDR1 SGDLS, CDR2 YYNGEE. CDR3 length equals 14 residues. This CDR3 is CASSVDWQGFGYTF. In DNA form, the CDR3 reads TGTGCCAGCAGCGTAGATTGGCAGGGTTTTGGCTACACCTTC.

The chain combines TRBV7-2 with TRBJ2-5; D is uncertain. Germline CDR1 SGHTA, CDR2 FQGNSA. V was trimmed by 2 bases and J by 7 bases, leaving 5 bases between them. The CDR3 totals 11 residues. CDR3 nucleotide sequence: TGTGCCAGCAGCTTAACGAGGACCCAGTACTTC. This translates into CASSLTRTQYF.

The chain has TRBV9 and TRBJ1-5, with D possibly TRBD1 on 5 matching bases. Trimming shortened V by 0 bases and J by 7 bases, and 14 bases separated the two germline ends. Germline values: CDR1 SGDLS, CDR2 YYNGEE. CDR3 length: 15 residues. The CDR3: CASSVGGDLGQPQHF. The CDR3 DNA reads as TGTGCCAGCAGCGTAGGTGGGGACTTGGGACAGCCCCAGCATTTT.

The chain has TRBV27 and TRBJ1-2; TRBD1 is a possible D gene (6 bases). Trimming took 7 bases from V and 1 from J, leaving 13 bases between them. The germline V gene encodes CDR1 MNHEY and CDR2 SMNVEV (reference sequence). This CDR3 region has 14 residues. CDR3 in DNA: TGTGCCAGCAACCGGGCAGGGGTTAACTATGGCTACACCTTC. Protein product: CASNRAGVNYGYTF.

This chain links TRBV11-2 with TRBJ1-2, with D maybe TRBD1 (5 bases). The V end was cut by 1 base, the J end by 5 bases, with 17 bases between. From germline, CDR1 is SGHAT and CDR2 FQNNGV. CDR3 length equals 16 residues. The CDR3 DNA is TGTGCCAGCAGCTTAGGACAGAATCCAAAGGTTTATGGCTACACCTTC. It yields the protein CASSLGQNPKVYGYTF.

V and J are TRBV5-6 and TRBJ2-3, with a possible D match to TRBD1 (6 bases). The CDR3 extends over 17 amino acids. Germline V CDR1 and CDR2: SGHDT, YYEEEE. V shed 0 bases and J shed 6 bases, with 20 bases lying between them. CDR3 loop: CASSLAAGQPSGDTQYF. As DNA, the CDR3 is TGTGCCAGCAGCTTGGCGGCCGGACAGCCATCGGGGGATACGCAGTATTTT.